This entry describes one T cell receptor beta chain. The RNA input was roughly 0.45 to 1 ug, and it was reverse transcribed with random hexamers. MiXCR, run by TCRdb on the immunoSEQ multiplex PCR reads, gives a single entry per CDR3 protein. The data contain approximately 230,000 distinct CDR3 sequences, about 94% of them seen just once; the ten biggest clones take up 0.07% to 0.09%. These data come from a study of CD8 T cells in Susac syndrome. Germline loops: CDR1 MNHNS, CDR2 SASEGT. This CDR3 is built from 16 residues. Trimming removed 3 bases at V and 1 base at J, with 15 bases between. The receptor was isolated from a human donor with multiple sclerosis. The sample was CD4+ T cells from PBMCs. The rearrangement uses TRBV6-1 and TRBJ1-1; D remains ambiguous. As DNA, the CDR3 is TGTGCCAGCAGTGACCTCGGGTGGTACTCGAACACTGAAGCTTTCTTT. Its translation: CASSDLGWYSNTEAFF.